This T cell receptor beta chain comes out of a study of neurological immune-mediated disorders. Regarding the study as a whole: Phylogenetic grouping assigned the repertoires of 18 of 34 multiple sclerosis patients to a single related-CDR3 cluster, representing a possible signature.

Unsorted libraries used 2 million PBMCs kept at -80 degrees C. The cDNA was synthesized by 5'RACE incorporating 10-nucleotide random UMIs. TCRdb itself ran the 5' RACE reads through MiXCR, one entry per CDR3 protein. The profile shows tens of thousands of distinct CDR3 sequences, roughly 2.5% of them singletons. This clonotype occurred many times. As yet, its antigen is unknown. Trimming took 4 bases from V and 11 from J, leaving 17 bases between them. Germline CDR1 LGHDT, CDR2 YNNKEL (reference sequence). This CDR3 has 14 amino acids. The specimen sequenced was PBMCs. This sequence originates from a man aged 50 to 60 with multiple sclerosis. The V gene is TRBV3-1, the J gene TRBJ1-4, with D possibly matching TRBD1 (5 bases). CDR3 sequence reads: CASSPRAGPDKLFF. In DNA, the CDR3 is TGTGCCAGCAGCCCCAGGGCCGGGCCGGATAAACTGTTTTTT.